This TCR beta chain was documented in a study of shared clonotypes between healthy human individuals. Profiling relied on immunoSEQ multiplex PCR, and the TCRdb table lists in-frame clones only, not all of them. Of 800,000 to 1,200,000 clones listed, around 82% are singletons. Donors were healthy HIV-negative adults without recently reported acute infections or vaccinations. The CDR3 extends over 13 amino acids. Germline assignment: CDR1 MDHEN and CDR2 SYDVKM. V dropped 8 bases and J dropped 9; count of bases not matched to a gene: 9. The sample taken for sequencing was memory CD4+ T cells from PBMCs. Subset specified: CD45RA-negative fraction. The J gene is TRBJ2-2, the V gene TRBV28; the match to TRBD1 covers 7 bases. This sequence originates from a man younger than 30 in good health. Some clones in this sample may be carry-over from other donors' samples. CDR3 coding DNA: TGTGCCAGCGTGGCAGGGGGTAACAGGGAGCTGTTTTTT. It codes for CASVAGGNRELFF.